This TCR beta chain comes out of a study of cytomegalovirus exposure and HLA in healthy donors. The PCR was carried out with 60 Vbeta primers and 13 Jbeta primers. The table came from immunoSEQ multiplex PCR; TCRdb's copy has only in-frame clones and leaves some out. This table holds under 150,000 clones, about 80% found once. In germline, CDR1 is SNHLY, CDR2 FYNNEI. The CDR3 is 13 residues long. Trimming stripped 1 base from V and 1 base from J, with 5 bases between. The chain combines TRBV2 with TRBJ2-7; TRBD2 might be the D (5 bases). The sample was PBMCs. This receptor was taken from a boy between 2 and 10 years old in good health and CMV-seronegative. The CDR3 loop is CASSEGLSYEQYV. The CDR3 nucleotides are TGTGCCAGCAGTGAAGGACTATCCTACGAGCAGTACGTC.